This record concerns one T cell receptor beta chain sequence. Its antigen is unknown. This library used roughly 370 ng RNA and molecular barcoded adaptors spanning alpha/delta and beta/gamma chains. One entry per CDR3 protein results from TCRdb running MiXCR on the reads. The sample shows 43,000 or so distinct CDR3 sequences, less than 20% of them seen only once. The data are from a study of read filtering for tumor transcriptome and immune sequencing. Study-wide context: By R-ISS, stages I, II and III held 8, 16 and 7 patients. Transcriptome libraries were built from DNase-treated RNA.

Study-wide findings and caveats: The CD138-negative fraction was mixed bone marrow immune cells, not pure T cells.

Germline V CDR1 and CDR2: SQVTM, ANQGSEA. The CDR3 runs 18 residues. The V gene end was trimmed by 5 bases and the J gene end by 3 bases; junction bases not matched to a gene: 12. This clonotype originated in a donor at least 40 years old with multiple myeloma. What was sequenced was a population of CD138-negative cells sorted from bone marrow. This sequence joins TRBV29-1 and TRBJ2-2, with 13 bases that match TRBD2. CDR3 DNA sequence: TGCAGCGTTTCCGGGACTAGCGGGAAAAGGACCCACACCGGGGAGCTGTTTTTT. This sequence encodes CSVSGTSGKRTHTGELFF.